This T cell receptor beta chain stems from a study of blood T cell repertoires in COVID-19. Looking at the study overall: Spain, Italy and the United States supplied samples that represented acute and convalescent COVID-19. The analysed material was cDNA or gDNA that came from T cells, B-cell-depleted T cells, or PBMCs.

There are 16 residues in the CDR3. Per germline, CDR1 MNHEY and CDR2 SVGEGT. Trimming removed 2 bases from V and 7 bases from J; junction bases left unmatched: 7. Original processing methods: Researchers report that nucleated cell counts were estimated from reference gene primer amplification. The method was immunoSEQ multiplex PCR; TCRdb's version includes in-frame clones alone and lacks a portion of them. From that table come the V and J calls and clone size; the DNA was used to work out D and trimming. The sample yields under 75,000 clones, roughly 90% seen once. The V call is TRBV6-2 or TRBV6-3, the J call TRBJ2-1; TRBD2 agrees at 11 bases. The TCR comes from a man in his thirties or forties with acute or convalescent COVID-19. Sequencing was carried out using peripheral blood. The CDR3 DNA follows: TGTGCCAGCAGTTACCGGTTAGCGGGAGGGCCGAATGAGCAGTTCTTC. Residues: CASSYRLAGGPNEQFF.